The entry that follows covers one T cell receptor (beta chain) sequence. The data were obtained in a study of T cell changes during pregnancy in multiple sclerosis. Trimming stripped 3 bases from V and 0 bases from J, with 12 bases between. The CDR3 spans 16 residues. Germline V CDR1 and CDR2: SGHTA, FQGNSA. Method: immunoSEQ multiplex PCR; TCRdb's copy keeps in-frame clones and lacks some. Among over 85,000 clones listed, approximately 90% were seen once. The TCR originated in a female donor in good health, enrolled as a control in a pregnancy study. V and J are TRBV7-2 and TRBJ1-3; D perhaps matches TRBD1 (6 bases). The input for sequencing was peripheral blood, taken in the second trimester of pregnancy. CDR3 sequence reads: CASSFIRTVSGNTIYF. In DNA form, the CDR3 reads TGTGCCAGCAGCTTCATCCGGACAGTCTCTGGAAACACCATATATTTT. Full variable domain (remainder filled in from reference TRBV7-2 and TRBJ1-3): GAGVSQSPSNKVTEKGKDVELRCDPISGHTALYWYRQSLGQGLEFLIYFQGNSAPDKSGLPSDRFSAERTGGSVSTLTIQRTQQEDSAVYLCASSFIRTVSGNTIYFGEGSWLTVV.